Listed here is a single T cell receptor beta chain. This entry belongs to a study of PD-1 blockade in mismatch repair-deficient tumors. Across the whole study: All were previously treated, progressing patients with around 12 mismatch repair-deficient cancer types.

The V segment lost 4 bases and the J segment 5 bases; nucleotides outside the gene matches: 2. CDR3 length equals 14 residues. Germline values: CDR1 SGHRS, CDR2 YFSETQ. Mismatch repair deficiency was confirmed in all patients, by PCR or immunohistochemistry. The TCR-sequenced patients were three responders to pembrolizumab. Using immunoSEQ multiplex PCR, the repertoire was profiled, and TCRdb retains in-frame clones only, with some absent. The sample has about 34,000 clones, 80% seen once; the top ten hold 3% to 4%. The origin of this receptor is an adult with mismatch repair-deficient cancer. The sample here was PBMCs, taken 6 to 7 weeks after starting pembrolizumab. The gene calls are TRBV5-1 and TRBJ2-5, with 13 bases lining up with TRBD2. As DNA, the CDR3 is TGCGCCAGCAGCGTACTAGCGGGAGGGGAGACCCAGTACTTC. Protein sequence: CASSVLAGGETQYF. Using reference TRBV5-1 and TRBJ2-5 for the parts outside the CDR3, the full variable domain is KAGVTQTPRYLIKTRGQQVTLSCSPISGHRSVSWYQQTPGQGLQFLFEYFSETQRNKGNFPGRFSGRQFSNSRSEMNVSTLELGDSALYLCASSVLAGGETQYFGPGTRLLVL.